This entry features one T cell receptor (beta chain) sequence. This entry comes from a study of control samples from healthy donors and cancer patients. CDR1 is SGHAT and CDR2 is FQNNGV in the germline V gene. V was clipped by 4 bases and J by 8 bases, with 14 bases between them. The CDR3 loop spans 14 amino acids. TCRdb's table, derived via immunoSEQ multiplex PCR, lists solely in-frame clones and lacks some. The data show 200,000 or so clones, about 95% seen once. The chain carries TRBV11-2 and TRBJ1-4; possibly TRBD1 for D (6 bases). The sequence was obtained from a man aged 50 to 59 in good health. The sample consisted of blood. The CDR3 DNA is TGTGCCAGCAGCTCCGGGACATCCCGAGAAAAACTGTTTTTT. This encodes CASSSGTSREKLFF.